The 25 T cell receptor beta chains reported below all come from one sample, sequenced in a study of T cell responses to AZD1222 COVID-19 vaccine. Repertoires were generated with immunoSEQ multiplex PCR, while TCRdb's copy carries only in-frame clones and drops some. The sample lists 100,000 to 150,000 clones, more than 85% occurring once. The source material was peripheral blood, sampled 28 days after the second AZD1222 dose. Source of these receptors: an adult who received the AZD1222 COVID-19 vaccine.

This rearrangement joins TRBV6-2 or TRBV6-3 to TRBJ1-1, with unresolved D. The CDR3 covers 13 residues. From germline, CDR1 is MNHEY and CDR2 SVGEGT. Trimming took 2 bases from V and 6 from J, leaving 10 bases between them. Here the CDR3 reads CASSYPSRAEAFF. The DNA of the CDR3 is TGTGCCAGCAGTTACCCCTCGAGGGCTGAAGCTTTCTTT.

The CDR3 DNA reads TGTGCCAGCAGTAAGGGCGCAGACTATGGCTACACCTTC. Amino acids: CASSKGADYGYTF. The genes are TRBV6-2 or TRBV6-3 and TRBJ1-2; D gene unclear. Trimming took off 5 bases at V and 3 bases at J, with 10 bases between the two ends. The CDR3 is 13 residues long. Germline CDR1 and CDR2: MNHEY and SVGEGT.

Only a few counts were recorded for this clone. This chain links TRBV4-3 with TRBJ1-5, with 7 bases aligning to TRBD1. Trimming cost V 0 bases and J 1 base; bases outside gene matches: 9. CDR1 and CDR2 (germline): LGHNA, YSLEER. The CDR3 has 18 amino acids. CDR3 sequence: CASSQDVKGARSNQPQHF. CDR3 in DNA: TGCGCCAGCAGCCAAGATGTGAAGGGGGCAAGGAGCAATCAGCCCCAGCATTTT.

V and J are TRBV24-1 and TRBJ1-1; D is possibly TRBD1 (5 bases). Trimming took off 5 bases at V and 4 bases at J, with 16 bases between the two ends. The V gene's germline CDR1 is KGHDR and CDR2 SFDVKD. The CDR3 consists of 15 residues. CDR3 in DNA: TGTGCCACCAGTGCCGGGACGGGAGATCCCACTGAAGCTTTCTTT. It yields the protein CATSAGTGDPTEAFF.

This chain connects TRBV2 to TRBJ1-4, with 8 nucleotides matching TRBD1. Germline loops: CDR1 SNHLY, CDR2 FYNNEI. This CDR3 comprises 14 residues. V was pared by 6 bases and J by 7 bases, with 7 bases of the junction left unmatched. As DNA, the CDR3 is TGTGCCAGCAGGGTGACAGGGGTTTCTGAAAAACTGTTTTTT. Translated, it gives CASRVTGVSEKLFF.

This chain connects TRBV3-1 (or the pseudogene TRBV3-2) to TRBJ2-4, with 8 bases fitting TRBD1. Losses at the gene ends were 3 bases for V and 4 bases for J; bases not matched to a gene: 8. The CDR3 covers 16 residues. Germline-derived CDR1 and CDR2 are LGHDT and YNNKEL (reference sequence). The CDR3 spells CASSHSQGTGKNIQYF. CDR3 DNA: TGTGCCAGCAGCCATTCCCAAGGGACAGGAAAAAACATTCAGTACTTC.

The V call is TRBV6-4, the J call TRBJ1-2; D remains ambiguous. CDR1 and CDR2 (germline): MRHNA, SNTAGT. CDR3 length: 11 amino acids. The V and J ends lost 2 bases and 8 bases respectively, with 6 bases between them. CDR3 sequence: CASSDGSGYTF. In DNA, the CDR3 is TGTGCCAGCAGTGACGGGAGCGGCTACACCTTC.

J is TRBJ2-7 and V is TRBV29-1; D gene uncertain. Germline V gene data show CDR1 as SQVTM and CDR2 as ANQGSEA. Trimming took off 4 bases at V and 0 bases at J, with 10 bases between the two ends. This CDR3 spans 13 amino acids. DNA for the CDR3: TGCAGCGTTGTTACACAGAACTCCTACGAGCAGTACTTC. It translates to CSVVTQNSYEQYF.

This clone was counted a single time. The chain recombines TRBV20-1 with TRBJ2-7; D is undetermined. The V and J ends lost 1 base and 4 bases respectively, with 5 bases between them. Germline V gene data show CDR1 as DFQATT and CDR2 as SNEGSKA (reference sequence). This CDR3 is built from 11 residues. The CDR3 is CSARAQYEQYF. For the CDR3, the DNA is TGCAGTGCTAGAGCCCAATACGAGCAGTACTTC.

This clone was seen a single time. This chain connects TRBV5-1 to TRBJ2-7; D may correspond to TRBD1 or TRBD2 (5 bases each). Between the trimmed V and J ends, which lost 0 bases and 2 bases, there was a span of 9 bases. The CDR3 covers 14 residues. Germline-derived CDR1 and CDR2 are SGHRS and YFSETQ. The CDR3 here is CASSLAEGPYEQYF. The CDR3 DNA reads TGCGCCAGCAGCTTGGCAGAGGGACCCTACGAGCAGTACTTC.

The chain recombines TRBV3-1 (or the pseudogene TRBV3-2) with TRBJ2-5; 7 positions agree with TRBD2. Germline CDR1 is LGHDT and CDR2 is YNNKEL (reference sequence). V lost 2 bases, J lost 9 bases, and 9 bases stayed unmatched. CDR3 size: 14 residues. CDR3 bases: TGTGCCAGCAGCCAATTGAGGACTAGAGCGGCCCAGTACTTC. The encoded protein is CASSQLRTRAAQYF.

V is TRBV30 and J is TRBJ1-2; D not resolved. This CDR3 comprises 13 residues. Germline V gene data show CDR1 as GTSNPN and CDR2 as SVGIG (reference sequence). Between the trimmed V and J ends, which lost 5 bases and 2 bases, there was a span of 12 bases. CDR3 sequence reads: CAWALGINYGYTF. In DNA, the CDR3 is TGTGCCTGGGCCCTGGGAATCAACTATGGCTACACCTTC.

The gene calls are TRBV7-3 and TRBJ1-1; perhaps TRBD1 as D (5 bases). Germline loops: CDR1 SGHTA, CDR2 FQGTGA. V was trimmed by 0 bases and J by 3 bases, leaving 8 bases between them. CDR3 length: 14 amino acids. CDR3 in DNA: TGTGCCAGCAGCTTAACGGGGGGGTACACTGAAGCTTTCTTT. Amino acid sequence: CASSLTGGYTEAFF.

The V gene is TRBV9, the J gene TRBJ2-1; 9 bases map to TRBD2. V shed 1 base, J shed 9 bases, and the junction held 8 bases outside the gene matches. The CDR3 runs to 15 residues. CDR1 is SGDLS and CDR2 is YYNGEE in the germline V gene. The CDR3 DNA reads TGTGCCAGCAGCGTAACTAGCGGGTCCTCCCCTGAGCAGTTCTTC. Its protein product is CASSVTSGSSPEQFF.

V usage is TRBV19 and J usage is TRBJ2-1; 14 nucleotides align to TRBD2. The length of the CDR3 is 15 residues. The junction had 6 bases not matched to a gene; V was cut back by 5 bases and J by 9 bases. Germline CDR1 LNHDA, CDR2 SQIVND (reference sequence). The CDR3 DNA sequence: TGTGCCAGTAGTCGGACTAGCGGGGGGAGTCGTGAGCAGTTCTTC. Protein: CASSRTSGGSREQFF.

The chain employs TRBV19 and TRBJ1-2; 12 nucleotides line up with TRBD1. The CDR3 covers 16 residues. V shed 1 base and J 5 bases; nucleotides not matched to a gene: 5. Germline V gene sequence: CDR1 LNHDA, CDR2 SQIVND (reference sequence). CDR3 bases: TGTGCCAGTAGTATAGCTCCGGGACAGGGGGCATATGGCTACACCTTC. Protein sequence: CASSIAPGQGAYGYTF.

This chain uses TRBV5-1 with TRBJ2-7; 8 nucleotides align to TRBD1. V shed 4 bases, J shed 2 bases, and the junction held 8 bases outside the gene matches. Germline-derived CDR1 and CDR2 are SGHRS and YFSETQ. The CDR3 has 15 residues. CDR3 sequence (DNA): TGCGCCAGCAGCATAGGACAGGGAGCCCCCTACGAGCAGTACTTC. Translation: CASSIGQGAPYEQYF.

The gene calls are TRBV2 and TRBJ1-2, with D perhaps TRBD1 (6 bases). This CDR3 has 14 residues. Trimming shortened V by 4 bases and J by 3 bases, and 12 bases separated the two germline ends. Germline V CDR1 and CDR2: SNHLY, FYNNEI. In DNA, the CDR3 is TGTGCCAGCAGTGTTGGGGGGCAGTACTATGGCTACACCTTC. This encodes CASSVGGQYYGYTF.

This chain's CDR3 is CASSAQDRFSNQPQHF. CDR3 nucleotides: TGTGCCAGCAGTGCGCAGGACAGATTTAGCAATCAGCCCCAGCATTTT. The rearrangement links TRBV6-1 to TRBJ1-5; D possibly corresponds to TRBD1 (6 bases). V dropped 4 bases and J dropped 0 bases, with 13 bases sitting between them. CDR3 length: 16 residues. Germline-derived CDR1 and CDR2 are MNHNS and SASEGT.

CDR3 bases: TGTGCCAGCAGTTTATACAACCTATGGGATGGAAACACCATATATTTT. Protein: CASSLYNLWDGNTIYF. The chain links TRBV27 to TRBJ1-3; D remains unclear. The germline V and J ends were trimmed by 1 base and 3 bases, with 13 bases remaining between them. Germline V gene sequence: CDR1 MNHEY, CDR2 SMNVEV (reference sequence). This CDR3 region has 16 residues.

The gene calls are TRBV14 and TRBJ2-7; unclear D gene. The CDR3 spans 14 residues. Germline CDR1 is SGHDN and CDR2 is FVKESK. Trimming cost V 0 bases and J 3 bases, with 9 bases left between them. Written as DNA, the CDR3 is TGTGCCAGCAGCCAAGATCGGCAAGGCTACGAGCAGTACTTC. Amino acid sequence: CASSQDRQGYEQYF.

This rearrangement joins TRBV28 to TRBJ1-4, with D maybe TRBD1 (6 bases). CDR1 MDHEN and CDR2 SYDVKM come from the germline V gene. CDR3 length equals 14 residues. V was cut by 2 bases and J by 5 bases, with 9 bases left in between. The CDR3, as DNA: TGTGCCAGCAGTTTAAGGGGGTCCAATGAAAAACTGTTTTTT. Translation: CASSLRGSNEKLFF.

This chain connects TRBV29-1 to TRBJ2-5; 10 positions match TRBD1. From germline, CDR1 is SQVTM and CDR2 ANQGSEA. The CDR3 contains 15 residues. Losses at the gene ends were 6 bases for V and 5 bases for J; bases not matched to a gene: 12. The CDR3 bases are TGCAGCGTAGGGCCCGGGACAGGGGACACCGAGACCCAGTACTTC. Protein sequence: CSVGPGTGDTETQYF.

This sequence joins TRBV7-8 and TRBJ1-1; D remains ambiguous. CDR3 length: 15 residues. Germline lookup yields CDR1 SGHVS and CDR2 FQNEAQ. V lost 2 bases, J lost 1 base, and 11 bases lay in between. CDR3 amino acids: CASSLSEWGNTEAFF. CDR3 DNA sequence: TGTGCCAGCAGCTTAAGCGAATGGGGGAACACTGAAGCTTTCTTT.

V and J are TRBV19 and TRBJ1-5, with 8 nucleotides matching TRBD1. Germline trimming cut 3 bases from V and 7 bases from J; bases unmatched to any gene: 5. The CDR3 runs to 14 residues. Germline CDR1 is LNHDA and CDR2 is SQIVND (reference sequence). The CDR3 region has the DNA TGTGCCAGTAGTATGGGAGACAGGGGACAGCCCCAGCATTTT. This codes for CASSMGDRGQPQHF.